The clone carrying this TCR beta chain was seen more than once but under ten times. The record originates from a study of blood T cells in healthy people across ages. Sample-barcoded 5' priming and a J-beta primer mix drove a second PCR of roughly 6 to 12 cycles. TCRdb ran MiXCR on the 5' RACE reads and lists one entry per CDR3 protein. The sample holds around 1,000,000 distinct CDR3 sequences, approximately 26% seen once. The same data also contributed to another study, on T cells of mothers and their children.

The clonotype comes from a girl aged 2 to 9 in good health. The sequencing input was blood.

This chain's CDR3 is CSASARGSPLRSYEQYF. As DNA, the CDR3 is TGCAGTGCTAGTGCGCGGGGGTCCCCGTTAAGATCCTACGAGCAGTACTTC. The rearrangement uses TRBV20-1 and TRBJ2-1, with 7 bases fitting TRBD2. The J call is uncertain, as TRBJ2-7 better fits the DNA end. The length of the CDR3 is 17 residues. From germline, CDR1 is DFQATT and CDR2 SNEGSKA (reference sequence).